This T cell receptor beta chain was recorded in a study of T cells after yellow fever vaccination. TCRdb used MiXCR to reprocess the 5' RACE reads, holding one entry per CDR3 protein. The table includes about 320,000 distinct CDR3 sequences, approximately 12% detected once. In its sample, this clonotype was seen a few times. Trimming shortened V by 4 bases and J by 1 base, and 8 bases separated the two germline ends. Per the germline V gene, CDR1 is ENHRY and CDR2 is SYGVKD. The CDR3 has 14 residues. The specimen comprised CD4+ T cells sorted from PBMCs, sampled 15 days after the yellow fever booster vaccination. The source of this sequence is a man younger than 35 who received the YFV17D yellow fever vaccine. This chain links TRBV10-3 with TRBJ1-5; the D is unclear. The CDR3 coding sequence is TGTGCCATCAGTGCCAGAGAAAGCAATCAGCCCCAGCATTTT. Translated, it gives CAISARESNQPQHF.